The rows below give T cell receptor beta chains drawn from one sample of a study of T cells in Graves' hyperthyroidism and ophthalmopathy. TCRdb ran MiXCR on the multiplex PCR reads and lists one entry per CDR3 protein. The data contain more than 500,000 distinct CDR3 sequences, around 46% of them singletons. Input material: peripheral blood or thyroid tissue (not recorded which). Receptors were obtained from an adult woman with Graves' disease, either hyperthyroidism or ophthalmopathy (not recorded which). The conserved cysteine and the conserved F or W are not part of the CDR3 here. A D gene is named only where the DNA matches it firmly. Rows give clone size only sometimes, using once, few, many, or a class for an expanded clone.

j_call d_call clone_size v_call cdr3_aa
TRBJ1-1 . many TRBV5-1 ASSAETGGKAF
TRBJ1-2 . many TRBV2 ASSVGGDGYT
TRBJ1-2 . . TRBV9 ASSVQTGGYT
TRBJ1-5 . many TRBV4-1 ASSQLGLSNQPQH
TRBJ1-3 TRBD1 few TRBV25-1 ASSYRGIGNTIY
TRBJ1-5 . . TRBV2 ASEGDQPQH
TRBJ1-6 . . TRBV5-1 ASRNGNSPPH
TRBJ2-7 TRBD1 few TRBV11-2 AISSSGTGSEQY
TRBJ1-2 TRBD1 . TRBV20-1 SETTGLGYGYT
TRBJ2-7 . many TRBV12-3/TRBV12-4 ASSFLVFGEQY
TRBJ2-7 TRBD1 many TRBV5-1 ASSLGTGGFNNPYEQY
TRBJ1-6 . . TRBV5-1 ASSLGLFDSPLH
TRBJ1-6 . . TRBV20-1 RCTSGTVNSPLH
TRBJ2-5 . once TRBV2 ASSDTPGSGQQETQY
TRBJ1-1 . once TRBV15 ATSSTDPKTEAF
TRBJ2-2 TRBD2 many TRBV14 ASSQDGRALGTGELF
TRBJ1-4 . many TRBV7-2 ASSLSTSGEKLF
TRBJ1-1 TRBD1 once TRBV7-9 ASSSDRVRGTEAF
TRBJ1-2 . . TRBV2 ASRVTVNYGYA
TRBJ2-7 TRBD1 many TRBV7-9 ASSSGQTYSYEQY
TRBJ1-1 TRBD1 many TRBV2 ASSQGTGAFGGTEAF
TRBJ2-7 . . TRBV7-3 ASSRSGGPVYEQY
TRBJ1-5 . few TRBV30 AWSVGSQPQH
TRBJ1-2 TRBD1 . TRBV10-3 AISDGTGSRTDYGYT
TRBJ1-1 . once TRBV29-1 SVYEGGEAF
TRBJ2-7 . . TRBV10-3 AISDRGAYEQY
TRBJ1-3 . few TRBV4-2 ASSQGTASSGNTIY
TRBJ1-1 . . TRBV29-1 SVVSGTLYTEAF
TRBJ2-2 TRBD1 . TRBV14 ASSQTYRGRNTGELS